One sample yielded the 18 T cell receptor beta chains listed below, sequenced in a study of blood T cell repertoires in COVID-19. Assay used: immunoSEQ multiplex PCR; TCRdb lists only in-frame clones, some missing. The data show about 150,000 clones, around nine tenths seen once. Sample: peripheral blood. These receptors were obtained from a woman of 80 years or more with COVID-19, enrolled during active disease.

This clone was seen more than once but under ten times. The chain combines TRBV12-3 or TRBV12-4 with TRBJ2-2; D remains ambiguous. The V end was cut by 6 bases, the J end by 6 bases, with 8 bases between. This CDR3 is 12 amino acids long. The CDR3 is CASRATAGELFF. In nucleotides, the CDR3 is TGTGCCAGCAGAGCCACCGCCGGGGAGCTGTTTTTT.

This clone was counted only a few times. The J gene is TRBJ1-2, the V gene TRBV19; TRBD1 agrees at 8 bases. The germline gives CDR1 LNHDA, CDR2 SQIVND (reference sequence). V dropped 2 bases and J dropped 4; count of bases not matched to a gene: 9. This CDR3 has 16 amino acids. The chain's CDR3 is CASSIRRTGKSYGYTF. The CDR3 bases are TGTGCCAGTAGTATAAGAAGGACAGGGAAAAGCTATGGCTACACCTTC.

The chain joins TRBV18 to TRBJ2-3; TRBD1 is a possible D gene (5 bases). Per the germline V gene, CDR1 is KGHSH and CDR2 is LQKENI. V shed 1 base and J shed 8 bases, with 16 bases lying between them. This CDR3 is built from 15 residues. CDR3 nucleotides: TGTGCCAGCTCACCACGGACACGGAGCTCGGGTACGCAGTATTTT. This gives the protein CASSPRTRSSGTQYF.

The J gene is TRBJ2-4, the V gene TRBV19; unclear D gene. CDR1 and CDR2 (germline): LNHDA, SQIVND (reference sequence). This CDR3 has 13 amino acids. The germline V and J ends were trimmed by 10 bases and 0 bases, with 10 bases remaining between them. The CDR3 loop reads CATLELAKNIQYF. The CDR3, as DNA: TGTGCCACCCTAGAACTAGCCAAAAACATTCAGTACTTC.

As to this clone: Distinct nucleotide sequences in the sample also encode this CDR3. The chain uses TRBV27 and TRBJ1-1; a weak D match, TRBD1 (5 bases). From germline, CDR1 is MNHEY and CDR2 SMNVEV (reference sequence). The V gene lost 5 bases and the J gene lost 1 base, with 8 bases spanning the gap. The CDR3 is made up of 13 amino acids. This chain's CDR3 is CASSLGGNTEAFF. The CDR3 DNA follows: TGTGCCAGCAGTCTGGGGGGGAACACTGAAGCTTTCTTT.

The rearrangement uses TRBV4-3 and TRBJ2-1; 11 nucleotides agree with TRBD2. V dropped 6 bases and J dropped 3; count of bases not matched to a gene: 4. The CDR3 contains 15 residues. Germline V gene data show CDR1 as LGHNA and CDR2 as YSLEER. The CDR3 is CASRLGLADYNEQFF. DNA for the CDR3: TGCGCCAGCAGACTGGGACTAGCGGACTACAATGAGCAGTTCTTC.

This clone has a single count. The chain couples TRBV28 to TRBJ1-6, with a tentative D call TRBD1 (5 bases). This CDR3 has 14 amino acids. Trimming removed 3 bases from V and 11 bases from J, with 14 bases in between. Germline CDR1 MDHEN, CDR2 SYDVKM. This chain's CDR3 is CASSFTGGPPPLHF. As DNA, the CDR3 is TGTGCCAGCAGTTTTACGGGGGGTCCCCCACCCCTCCACTTT. Complete variable domain (other parts from reference TRBV28 and TRBJ1-6): DVKVTQSSRYLVKRTGEKVFLECVQDMDHENMFWYRQDPGLGLRLIYFSYDVKMKEKGDIPEGYSVSREKKERFSLILESASTNQTSMYLCASSFTGGPPPLHFGNGTRLTVT.

The gene calls are TRBV9 and TRBJ2-2; 7 nucleotides match TRBD1. The CDR3 is 15 residues long. The germline CDR1 and CDR2 sequences are SGDLS and YYNGEE. With 2 bases clipped from V and 6 bases from J, the junction kept 7 bases outside the gene matches. The CDR3 protein is CASSVDRVPAGELFF. DNA for the CDR3: TGTGCCAGCAGCGTCGACAGGGTTCCCGCCGGGGAGCTGTTTTTT.

The chain has TRBV24-1 and TRBJ2-1; perhaps TRBD1 as D (6 bases). The V end lost 4 bases, the J end lost 4 bases, and 16 bases lay between the germline ends. Germline V gene lookup returns CDR1 KGHDR and CDR2 SFDVKD. The length of the CDR3 is 16 residues. The CDR3 protein is CATSDPLGTHYNEQFF. CDR3 in DNA: TGTGCCACCAGTGACCCACTCGGGACACATTACAATGAGCAGTTCTTC.

The gene calls are TRBV28 and TRBJ2-7, with D possibly matching TRBD1 (5 bases). V was shortened by 4 bases and J by 2 bases, with 9 bases between the two germline ends. Per germline, CDR1 MDHEN and CDR2 SYDVKM. CDR3 length: 13 amino acids. The CDR3 DNA follows: TGTGCCAGCAGTTGGGGCCCCCCCTACGAGCAGTACTTC. This gives the protein CASSWGPPYEQYF.

The table lists this clone with a few counts. The gene calls are TRBV4-2 and TRBJ2-7; D gene ambiguous. The CDR3 covers 16 residues. Germline V CDR1 and CDR2: LGHNA, YNFKEQ. Trimming pared 0 bases from V and 2 bases from J, leaving 14 bases between. CDR3 DNA sequence: TGTGCCAGCAGCCAAGAGCCCCTACAGATGACCTACGAGCAGTACTTC. Translation gives CASSQEPLQMTYEQYF.

V usage is TRBV19 and J usage is TRBJ2-2; maybe TRBD2 (5 bases). The CDR3 covers 17 residues. Trimming stripped 7 bases from V and 0 bases from J, with 18 bases between. Germline CDR1 reads LNHDA; CDR2 reads SQIVND (reference sequence). CDR3 sequence (DNA): TGTGCCAGTACAAGCGGCCCCACTTTCGCGAACACCGGGGAGCTGTTTTTT. Amino acids: CASTSGPTFANTGELFF.

The chain uses TRBV18 and TRBJ1-2, with 8 bases aligning to TRBD1. The junction had 8 bases not matched to a gene; V was cut back by 8 bases and J by 3 bases. The CDR3 is 14 amino acids. Germline V gene sequence: CDR1 KGHSH, CDR2 LQKENI. The CDR3 coding sequence is TGTGCCAGCCGATCGGGGACAGGAGACTATGGCTACACCTTC. This translates into CASRSGTGDYGYTF.

This clone was seen only a few times. The rearrangement joins TRBV7-2 to TRBJ1-4, with 7 bases matching TRBD1. This CDR3 is 14 amino acids long. J lost 5 bases, V lost 4 bases, and 4 bases had no gene match. Germline loops: CDR1 SGHTA, CDR2 FQGNSA. CDR3 DNA sequence: TGTGCCAGCAGCTCGACAGGGCGGAATGAAAAACTGTTTTTT. Translation gives CASSSTGRNEKLFF. The full variable domain, its missing parts supplied by reference TRBV7-2 and TRBJ1-4, is GAGVSQSPSNKVTEKGKDVELRCDPISGHTALYWYRQSLGQGLEFLIYFQGNSAPDKSGLPSDRFSAERTGGSVSTLTIQRTQQEDSAVYLCASSSTGRNEKLFFGSGTQLSVL.

The chain joins TRBV14 to TRBJ1-1; 8 bases are shared with TRBD1. The germline CDR1 and CDR2 sequences are SGHDN and FVKESK. CDR3 size: 14 residues. After removal of 4 bases from V and 5 bases from J, the junction contained 6 bases not matched to a gene. In DNA, the CDR3 is TGTGCCAGCAGCCCGGACAGGGCTGGGACTGAAGCTTTCTTT. Protein sequence: CASSPDRAGTEAFF.

The CDR3 coding sequence is TGTGCCAGCAGTGATTGGGGAGGACAGGGGGATGGCTACACCTTC. Translated: CASSDWGGQGDGYTF. J is TRBJ1-2 and V is TRBV6-1, with 10 bases matching TRBD1. J gave up 6 bases and V 3 bases, and 7 bases lay outside the gene matches. Germline CDR1 MNHNS, CDR2 SASEGT. CDR3 length: 15 residues.

The chain couples TRBV5-4 to TRBJ1-6; D unclear. V was pared by 0 bases and J by 0 bases, with 13 bases between. Germline assignment: CDR1 SGHNT and CDR2 YYREEE (reference sequence). The CDR3 loop spans 18 amino acids. CDR3 DNA: TGTGCCAGCAGCTTGGGGAATCCGGGGAGCTCCTATAATTCACCCCTCCACTTT. Amino acid sequence: CASSLGNPGSSYNSPLHF. The whole variable domain, filled in from reference TRBV5-4 and TRBJ1-6, reads ETGVTQSPTHLIKTRGQQVTLRCSSQSGHNTVSWYQQALGQGPQFIFQYYREEENGRGNFPPRFSGLQFPNYSSELNVNALELDDSALYLCASSLGNPGSSYNSPLHFGNGTRLTVT.

The rearrangement uses TRBV5-1 and TRBJ2-3, with TRBD1 as a possible D gene (6 bases). The CDR3 spans 14 residues. With 0 bases removed from V and 4 bases from J, the gap between germline ends came to 9 bases. CDR1 and CDR2 from the germline V gene are SGHRS and YFSETQ. CDR3 coding DNA: TGCGCCAGCAGCTTGGACAGGGCCCCAGATACGCAGTATTTT. Its translation is CASSLDRAPDTQYF.